The 24 T cell receptor beta chains in this list originate from one sample, sequenced in a study of neoadjuvant nivolumab and ipilimumab in lung cancer. Here immunoSEQ multiplex PCR was the method, and the copy in TCRdb shows in-frame clones only, minus some. The data hold 40,000 to 55,000 clones, with around nine tenths observed a single time. Specimen: blood, collected before neoadjuvant nivolumab, alone or with ipilimumab. The receptors were sampled from an adult with non-small cell lung cancer. Some clones in this sample may be carry-over from other donors' samples.

This clone occurred once. V usage is TRBV18 and J usage is TRBJ2-1; TRBD2 matches at 13 bases. The trim removed 4 bases at V and 7 bases at J, leaving 4 bases unmatched. The CDR3 is 15 residues long. Germline values: CDR1 KGHSH, CDR2 LQKENI. The CDR3 sequence is CASSLGLAGENEQFF. The CDR3 DNA is TGTGCCAGCTCACTTGGACTAGCGGGAGAAAATGAGCAGTTCTTC.

CDR3 amino acids: CAWSIGNTIYF. CDR3 nucleotides: TGTGCCTGGAGTATTGGAAACACCATATATTTT. The J gene is TRBJ1-3, the V gene TRBV30; D call uncertain. Germline assignment: CDR1 GTSNPN and CDR2 SVGIG (reference sequence). Trimming left V 2 bases short and J 3 bases short, with 2 bases between. The CDR3 contains 11 residues. Based on the CDR3 plus reference TRBV30 and TRBJ1-3, the full variable domain is SQTIHQWPATLVQPVGSPLSLECTVEGTSNPNLYWYRQAAGRGLQLLFYSVGIGQISSEVPQNLSASRPQDRQFILSSKKLLLSDSGFYLCAWSIGNTIYFGEGSWLTVV.

This chain uses TRBV6-5 with TRBJ1-1; D is possibly TRBD1 (6 bases). Germline loops: CDR1 MNHEY, CDR2 SVGAGI. V dropped 2 bases and J dropped 3 bases, with 13 bases sitting between them. The CDR3 consists of 15 residues. This CDR3 reads CASSYQGSRDTEAFF. The CDR3, as DNA: TGTGCCAGCAGTTACCAGGGGTCGAGGGACACTGAAGCTTTCTTT.

J is TRBJ2-2 and V is TRBV19; D is tentatively TRBD1 or TRBD2 (6 bases each). The germline V gene encodes CDR1 LNHDA and CDR2 SQIVND (reference sequence). Trimming shortened V by 5 bases and J by 6 bases, and 13 bases separated the two germline ends. This CDR3 has 14 residues. DNA of the CDR3: TGTGCCAGTAGTCCCCTGGAGGGGGCCGGGGAGCTGTTTTTT. Its protein product is CASSPLEGAGELFF.

The chain couples TRBV18 to TRBJ2-5; D remains unclear. The CDR3 spans 15 residues. Germline values: CDR1 KGHSH, CDR2 LQKENI. V was pared by 1 base and J by 0 bases, with 9 bases between. This chain's CDR3 is CASSPREAYQETQYF. CDR3 in DNA: TGTGCCAGCTCACCACGGGAAGCGTACCAAGAGACCCAGTACTTC.

This chain joins TRBV7-8 and TRBJ2-5, with D maybe TRBD1 (6 bases). Germline CDR1 is SGHVS and CDR2 is FQNEAQ. The CDR3 covers 13 residues. Deletions cut 4 bases from V and 0 bases from J, with 6 bases between. CDR3 nucleotides: TGTGCCAGCAGCTGGACAGACCAAGAGACCCAGTACTTC. Amino acid sequence: CASSWTDQETQYF.

This sequence joins TRBV25-1 and TRBJ2-5; 9 bases agree with TRBD2. The CDR3 extends over 16 amino acids. With V trimmed by 3 bases and J by 4 bases, 9 bases remained unmatched. Germline V lookup: CDR1 MGHDK, CDR2 SYGVNS. The CDR3 reads CASSDSGLAGRETQYF. The CDR3 DNA sequence: TGTGCCAGCAGTGATTCCGGGCTAGCGGGAAGAGAGACCCAGTACTTC.

J is TRBJ2-1 and V is TRBV6-5; 10 positions match TRBD2. The CDR3 runs to 16 residues. The J segment lost 3 bases and the V segment lost 2 bases, leaving 4 bases of the junction unmatched. Germline V gene data show CDR1 as MNHEY and CDR2 as SVGAGI. The CDR3 region has the DNA TGTGCCAGCAGTTACCGAGGACTAGCGGTCTACAATGAGCAGTTCTTC. Its translation is CASSYRGLAVYNEQFF.

The V gene is TRBV29-1, the J gene TRBJ2-1; 13 positions agree with TRBD2. Trimming took 7 bases from V and 6 from J; bases not matched to a gene: 0. CDR3 length equals 12 residues. CDR1 is SQVTM and CDR2 is ANQGSEA in the germline V gene. This chain's CDR3 is CSGTSGSNEQFF. The CDR3 DNA is TGCAGCGGGACTAGCGGGAGCAATGAGCAGTTCTTC.

The chain joins TRBV7-9 to TRBJ2-3, with unresolved D. Germline CDR1 is SEHNR and CDR2 is FQNEAQ (reference sequence). This CDR3 has 16 amino acids. The ends were cut back, 7 bases at V and 0 bases at J, with 17 bases in the middle. The CDR3 coding sequence is TGTGCCAGCAACACCATCGGGCAGTCTAGCACAGATACGCAGTATTTT. It codes for CASNTIGQSSTDTQYF.

This clone was observed a few times. V is TRBV5-1 and J is TRBJ2-5, with D uncertain. The germline gives CDR1 SGHRS, CDR2 YFSETQ. The CDR3 loop spans 11 amino acids. The V end was cut by 6 bases, the J end by 0 bases, with 3 bases between. CDR3 bases: TGCGCCAGCACCTACCAAGAGACCCAGTACTTC. Its translation is CASTYQETQYF.

V is TRBV2 and J is TRBJ2-6; tentatively, D is TRBD1 (5 bases). From germline, CDR1 is SNHLY and CDR2 FYNNEI. V lost 8 bases, J lost 3 bases, and 17 bases lay in between. This CDR3 comprises 16 residues. The CDR3 loop reads CASHKAGFDGANVLTF. The CDR3 DNA reads TGTGCCAGCCACAAGGCAGGGTTCGATGGGGCCAACGTCCTGACTTTC.

Only one count was recorded for this clone. This rearrangement joins TRBV27 to TRBJ2-1; TRBD2 matches at 9 bases. Germline V gene sequence: CDR1 MNHEY, CDR2 SMNVEV (reference sequence). This CDR3 contains 14 residues. V dropped 5 bases and J dropped 9; count of bases not matched to a gene: 8. Written as DNA, the CDR3 is TGTGCCAGCAGTCAACTGGCGGGAGGGGGTGAGCAGTTCTTC. This codes for CASSQLAGGGEQFF.

V usage is TRBV7-8 and J usage is TRBJ2-2, with D perhaps TRBD2 (5 bases). CDR3 size: 10 residues. Trimming took off 8 bases at V and 11 bases at J, with 9 bases between the two ends. Germline V gene data show CDR1 as SGHVS and CDR2 as FQNEAQ. As DNA, the CDR3 is TGTGCCAGCTCCCCGGGAGAGCTGTTTTTT. It encodes CASSPGELFF.

This clone was seen a single time. The CDR3 sequence: CASSQVGGASYEQYF. In DNA form, the CDR3 reads TGCGCCAGCAGCCAAGTTGGGGGGGCCTCCTACGAGCAGTACTTC. The chain joins TRBV4-1 to TRBJ2-7; weak D call: TRBD2 (7 bases). V was clipped by 1 base and J by 0 bases, with 10 bases between them. The germline V gene has CDR1 MGHRA and CDR2 YSYEKL. The CDR3 has 15 residues.

This chain links TRBV6-1 with TRBJ1-2; D is unresolved. V lost 6 bases, J lost 1 base, and 15 bases lay in between. There are 15 residues in the CDR3. CDR1 MNHNS and CDR2 SASEGT come from the germline V gene. The chain's CDR3 is CASSQNFDRNYGYTF. For the CDR3, the DNA is TGTGCCAGCAGCCAGAATTTTGATCGTAACTATGGCTACACCTTC.

The rearrangement joins TRBV19 to TRBJ2-1, with D uncertain. The CDR3 runs 16 residues. V was cut by 4 bases and J by 0 bases, with 13 bases left in between. The germline gives CDR1 LNHDA, CDR2 SQIVND (reference sequence). CDR3 in amino acids: CASSTRLSRSYNEQFF. CDR3 bases: TGTGCCAGTAGTACAAGGCTGAGTCGCTCCTACAATGAGCAGTTCTTC.

The chain uses TRBV7-3 and TRBJ1-2; D is ambiguous. The CDR3 length is 12 residues. Germline V gene lookup returns CDR1 SGHTA and CDR2 FQGTGA. V gave up 4 bases and J gave up 5 bases, with 8 bases separating them. This CDR3 is CASSSDGYGYTF. For the CDR3, the DNA is TGTGCCAGCAGCTCAGACGGGTATGGCTACACCTTC.

The V gene is TRBV6-1, the J gene TRBJ2-7; 12 bases match TRBD1. The CDR3 covers 14 residues. Germline values: CDR1 MNHNS, CDR2 SASEGT. The J segment lost 6 bases and the V segment lost 8 bases, leaving 8 bases of the junction unmatched. CDR3: CASDPGQGAVEQYF. The CDR3 DNA reads as TGTGCCAGCGACCCGGGACAGGGGGCCGTCGAGCAGTACTTC.

The chain employs TRBV11-1 and TRBJ2-1; 8 positions agree with TRBD2. V gave up 0 bases and J gave up 8 bases; unmatched junction bases: 9. This CDR3 has 16 amino acids. Per germline, CDR1 SGHAT and CDR2 FQDESV (reference sequence). The CDR3 DNA follows: TGTGCCAGCAGCTTAGCGACCAGCGGGAGTTGGGATGAGCAGTTCTTC. Protein sequence: CASSLATSGSWDEQFF.

The genes are TRBV2 and TRBJ1-5, with D unclear. Trimming shortened V by 2 bases and J by 0 bases, and 11 bases separated the two germline ends. The length of the CDR3 is 16 residues. The germline V gene encodes CDR1 SNHLY and CDR2 FYNNEI. The CDR3 reads CASSESWGLSNQPQHF. In nucleotides, the CDR3 is TGTGCCAGCAGTGAATCGTGGGGTCTTAGCAATCAGCCCCAGCATTTT.

This chain joins TRBV7-9 and TRBJ2-1; D possibly matches TRBD1 or TRBD2 (5 bases each). Germline loops: CDR1 SEHNR, CDR2 FQNEAQ (reference sequence). The CDR3 extends over 12 amino acids. Trimming cost V 1 base and J 12 bases, with 10 bases left between them. This chain's CDR3 is CASSLGRGAQFF. The CDR3 DNA reads as TGTGCCAGCAGCTTAGGGAGAGGGGCGCAGTTCTTC.

This clone was observed a handful of times. The chain has TRBV7-6 and TRBJ1-1, with TRBD1 matching 7 bases. In germline, CDR1 is SGHVS, CDR2 FNYEAQ. J lost 1 base, V lost 0 bases, and 5 bases had no gene match. The CDR3 consists of 16 residues. CDR3 nucleotide sequence: TGTGCCAGCAGCTTAGCGCCTCGACAGGGGAACACTGAAGCTTTCTTT. Protein sequence: CASSLAPRQGNTEAFF.

V is TRBV7-2 and J is TRBJ2-7; perhaps TRBD2 as D (6 bases). Germline-derived CDR1 and CDR2 are SGHTA and FQGNSA. Trimming cost V 1 base and J 1 base, with 17 bases left between them. CDR3 length: 17 residues. The CDR3 nucleotides are TGTGCCAGCAGCTTAGGGAACTCCGGGACTTGGTCCTACGAGCAGTACTTC. Translated, it gives CASSLGNSGTWSYEQYF.